What follows are 32 T cell receptor beta chains derived from one specimen sequenced in a study of shared clonotypes between healthy human individuals. Assay: immunoSEQ multiplex PCR; the TCRdb copy retains only in-frame clones and omits some. Among about 2.2 million clones, 90% to 95% were seen once, and the ten largest hold more than 1.5%. CD45RO-negative cells were positively selected for CCR7, leaving out terminally differentiated effector memory CD45RA+ cells. Sequencing was carried out using naive CD8+ T cells from PBMCs. These receptors originate from a man between 18 and 35 years old in good health. Some clones in this sample may be carry-over from other donors' samples.

A note on this clone: The same CDR3 is also encoded by other DNA sequences in this sample. V and J are TRBV28 and TRBJ2-7; 10 bases map to TRBD1. Per the germline V gene, CDR1 is MDHEN and CDR2 is SYDVKM. The CDR3 runs 14 residues. Losses at the gene ends were 6 bases for V and 6 bases for J; bases not matched to a gene: 8. CDR3 DNA sequence: TGTGCCAGCAGCCTGACCGGGACAGGGGTCGAGCAGTACTTC. As protein: CASSLTGTGVEQYF.

The chain's CDR3 is CASSLWPSGSYEQYF. Written as DNA, the CDR3 is TGTGCCAGCAGCCTGTGGCCTAGCGGGAGCTACGAGCAGTACTTC. This chain connects TRBV7-3 to TRBJ2-7; the match to TRBD2 covers 10 bases. CDR1 and CDR2 (germline): SGHTA, FQGTGA. This CDR3 has 15 residues. Losses at the gene ends were 5 bases for V and 3 bases for J; bases not matched to a gene: 7.

Note on this clone: Other DNA variants within this sample encode the same CDR3. The chain couples TRBV19 to TRBJ2-1; D uncertain. The CDR3 length is 14 residues. Trimming left V 3 bases short and J 2 bases short, with 8 bases between. Germline CDR1 and CDR2: LNHDA and SQIVND (reference sequence). Written as DNA, the CDR3 is TGTGCCAGTAGTATCAGAGGACCCTACAATGAGCAGTTCTTC. Amino acid sequence: CASSIRGPYNEQFF.

The chain employs TRBV11-3 and TRBJ1-1, with no clear D. The germline V gene has CDR1 SGHNT and CDR2 YENEEA. CDR3 size: 12 residues. Trimming left V 6 bases short and J 6 bases short, with 11 bases between. The CDR3 DNA reads TGTGCCAGCAGTGGCCGTGGCGCTGAAGCTTTCTTT. Its translation is CASSGRGAEAFF. Combining the CDR3 with reference TRBV11-3 and TRBJ1-1 gives the whole variable domain EAGVVQSPRYKIIEKKQPVAFWCNPISGHNTLYWYLQNLGQGPELLIRYENEEAVDDSQLPKDRFSAERLKGVDSTLKIQPAELGDSAVYLCASSGRGAEAFFGQGTRLTVV.

The chain has TRBV7-9 and TRBJ1-1; 7 bases agree with TRBD1. Germline CDR1 SEHNR, CDR2 FQNEAQ (reference sequence). V was pared by 1 base and J by 1 base, with 3 bases of the junction left unmatched. This CDR3 has 15 amino acids. The CDR3: CASSLEDRANTEAFF. The CDR3 DNA reads as TGTGCCAGCAGCTTAGAAGACAGGGCGAACACTGAAGCTTTCTTT.

The gene calls are TRBV19 and TRBJ1-1; 7 nucleotides match TRBD1. V was clipped by 1 base and J by 6 bases; unmatched bases: 11. The CDR3 is made up of 16 amino acids. Germline CDR1 reads LNHDA; CDR2 reads SQIVND (reference sequence). CDR3 region: CASSIVGDRDRAEAFF. The CDR3 DNA reads TGTGCCAGTAGTATAGTTGGAGACAGGGATCGCGCTGAAGCTTTCTTT.

The chain has TRBV6-6 and TRBJ1-1; a weak D match, TRBD1 (6 bases). The V gene's germline CDR1 is MNHNY and CDR2 SVGAGI (reference sequence). The CDR3 has 16 residues. The V end lost 0 bases, the J end lost 1 base, and 12 bases lay between the germline ends. The CDR3 DNA reads as TGTGCCAGCAGTTACTCTACCGGGGGCAGGAACACTGAAGCTTTCTTT. This translates into CASSYSTGGRNTEAFF.

This clone was picked up one time. CDR3 sequence (DNA): TGTGCCAGCAGACTACGGACAGGGGGCGCGTACGAGCAGTACTTC. It encodes CASRLRTGGAYEQYF. The chain is built from TRBV6-1 and TRBJ2-7, with 11 bases matching TRBD1. V trimming: 6 bases; J trimming: 4 bases; junction bases outside the gene matches: 8. Germline values: CDR1 MNHNS, CDR2 SASEGT. The CDR3 has 15 amino acids.

In its sample, this clone was seen once. The chain combines TRBV6-5 with TRBJ2-3; D possibly corresponds to TRBD2 (7 bases). V gave up 10 bases and J gave up 5 bases, with 19 bases separating them. Germline V gene sequence: CDR1 MNHEY, CDR2 SVGAGI. This CDR3 region has 14 residues. The CDR3 spells CATWGGMVEDTQYF. The CDR3 DNA is TGTGCCACCTGGGGGGGCATGGTGGAAGATACGCAGTATTTT.

The chain has TRBV18 and TRBJ2-3; TRBD2 matches 8 bases. The V and J ends lost 3 bases and 0 bases, in that order; junction bases with no gene match: 11. Germline assignment: CDR1 KGHSH and CDR2 LQKENI. The CDR3 sequence is 18 residues long. The CDR3 DNA reads as TGTGCCAGCTCACCCGTTAGGGGGTCTAGCGGGAGCACAGATACGCAGTATTTT. Translating gives CASSPVRGSSGSTDTQYF. Full variable domain (rest looked up from reference TRBV18 and TRBJ2-3): NAGVMQNPRHLVRRRGQEARLRCSPMKGHSHVYWYRQLPEEGLKFMVYLQKENIIDESGMPKERFSAEFPKEGPSILRIQQVVRGDSAAYFCASSPVRGSSGSTDTQYFGPGTRLTVL.

The chain employs TRBV4-3 and TRBJ2-1; D not certain. This CDR3 has 17 residues. The germline V gene encodes CDR1 LGHNA and CDR2 YSLEER. V was cut by 1 base and J by 2 bases, with 15 bases left in between. DNA for the CDR3: TGCGCCAGCAGCCAAGGGGCGGCCGGGTCAACCTACAATGAGCAGTTCTTC. This translates into CASSQGAAGSTYNEQFF.

This clone was counted once. The CDR3 sequence is CAWSAASGLYEQYF. Here the CDR3 DNA reads TGTGCCTGGAGTGCAGCTAGCGGGCTCTACGAGCAGTACTTC. The chain couples TRBV30 to TRBJ2-7; TRBD2 matches at 8 bases. Trimming removed 1 base from V and 3 bases from J; junction bases left unmatched: 5. In germline, CDR1 is GTSNPN, CDR2 SVGIG (reference sequence). This CDR3 has 14 amino acids.

The chain joins TRBV5-1 to TRBJ2-7; the match to TRBD1 covers 9 bases. The CDR3 length is 16 residues. Trimming removed 3 bases from V and 3 bases from J; junction bases left unmatched: 10. The V gene's germline CDR1 is SGHRS and CDR2 YFSETQ. The CDR3 DNA reads TGCGCCAGCAGCTGGATTCCGGGACAGGGCAGCTACGAGCAGTACTTC. Encoded protein: CASSWIPGQGSYEQYF.

The V call is TRBV9, the J call TRBJ1-5; TRBD1 agrees at 7 bases. CDR1 SGDLS and CDR2 YYNGEE come from the germline V gene. V lost 3 bases and J lost 0; bases outside the gene matches: 9. The CDR3 is 17 residues long. The CDR3 spells CASSGGDRDDSNQPQHF. CDR3 nucleotide sequence: TGTGCCAGCAGCGGGGGAGACAGGGACGATAGCAATCAGCCCCAGCATTTT.

This clone has a single count. The chain links TRBV19 to TRBJ1-1, with a possible D match to TRBD1 (5 bases). CDR3 length: 14 residues. V was shortened by 6 bases and J by 5 bases, with 16 bases between the two germline ends. Germline-derived CDR1 and CDR2 are LNHDA and SQIVND (reference sequence). This CDR3 is CASRPPRARTEAFF. The CDR3 bases are TGTGCCAGTAGACCCCCCAGGGCGCGGACTGAAGCTTTCTTT.

This chain joins TRBV13 and TRBJ1-1; 7 bases agree with TRBD1. V shed 2 bases and J 4 bases; nucleotides not matched to a gene: 4. Germline V lookup: CDR1 PRHDT, CDR2 FYEKMQ (reference sequence). There are 14 residues in the CDR3. In DNA, the CDR3 is TGTGCCAGCAGCTTACCACAGGGGAGCACTGAAGCTTTCTTT. Translating gives CASSLPQGSTEAFF.

The genes are TRBV9 and TRBJ1-1; 7 bases fit TRBD1. Per the germline V gene, CDR1 is SGDLS and CDR2 is YYNGEE. Trimming removed 3 bases from V and 1 base from J; junction bases left unmatched: 6. The CDR3 spans 15 residues. The CDR3 reads CASSGRQGTNTEAFF. As DNA, the CDR3 is TGTGCCAGCAGCGGCCGACAGGGAACGAACACTGAAGCTTTCTTT.

The chain uses TRBV15 and TRBJ2-2; D call uncertain. V lost 1 base and J 4 bases, leaving 10 bases between the germline ends. The CDR3 is made up of 15 amino acids. The germline V gene encodes CDR1 LNHNV and CDR2 YYDKDF (reference sequence). CDR3 in DNA: TGTGCCACCAGCAGAGTAGCCTCGGGCACCGGGGAGCTGTTTTTT. Residues: CATSRVASGTGELFF.

This chain connects TRBV27 to TRBJ2-3; D is unresolved. Trimming pared 4 bases from V and 5 bases from J, leaving 7 bases between. The CDR3 covers 12 residues. Germline V gene sequence: CDR1 MNHEY, CDR2 SMNVEV (reference sequence). As DNA, the CDR3 is TGTGCCAGCAGTTCGACCATAGATACGCAGTATTTT. Protein: CASSSTIDTQYF.

V gene TRBV10-3 combines with J gene TRBJ2-3, with 11 bases aligning to TRBD2. V lost 5 bases, J lost 0 bases, and 1 base stayed unmatched. This CDR3 is 15 amino acids long. Looked up from germline, CDR1 is ENHRY and CDR2 is SYGVKD. CDR3 coding DNA: TGTGCCATCAGTCGACTAGCGGGGAGCACAGATACGCAGTATTTT. This sequence encodes CAISRLAGSTDTQYF.

This clone came up a few times. The chain combines TRBV5-1 with TRBJ2-6, with a weak D call TRBD1 (6 bases). The CDR3 is 17 residues long. Germline-derived CDR1 and CDR2 are SGHRS and YFSETQ. Trimming pared 4 bases from V and 2 bases from J, leaving 16 bases between. As DNA, the CDR3 is TGCGCCAGCAGCCCGCGTACAGGGCGGCCTGGGGCCAACGTCCTGACTTTC. This encodes CASSPRTGRPGANVLTF.

The chain couples TRBV5-1 to TRBJ1-2, with unresolved D. The CDR3 runs 11 residues. The germline gives CDR1 SGHRS, CDR2 YFSETQ. V lost 9 bases to trimming and J lost 4 bases, with 10 bases between them. CDR3: CATQTVYGYTF. The CDR3 DNA reads TGCGCCACACAGACGGTCTATGGCTACACCTTC.

The chain has TRBV5-6 and TRBJ2-5; 7 bases fit TRBD1. Germline V gives CDR1 SGHDT, CDR2 YYEEEE. CDR3 length equals 14 residues. V shed 2 bases, J shed 2 bases, and the junction held 3 bases outside the gene matches. The CDR3 DNA reads as TGTGCCAGCAGCTTTGACAGGGTGCAAGAGACCCAGTACTTC. It is translated as CASSFDRVQETQYF.

The gene calls are TRBV27 and TRBJ1-4, with D possibly being TRBD1 (5 bases). The CDR3 runs 14 residues. V shed 1 base and J shed 8 bases, with 11 bases lying between them. Germline CDR1 reads MNHEY; CDR2 reads SMNVEV (reference sequence). CDR3 in amino acids: CASSLFGREEKLFF. Here the CDR3 DNA reads TGTGCCAGCAGTTTATTCGGCAGGGAGGAAAAACTGTTTTTT.

This clone was seen only a few times. The rearrangement joins TRBV28 to TRBJ2-2; no clear D gene. Germline values: CDR1 MDHEN, CDR2 SYDVKM. The CDR3 has 14 amino acids. V was cut by 0 bases and J by 5 bases, with 7 bases left in between. The CDR3 loop is CASSLWAPTGELFF. The CDR3 DNA reads TGTGCCAGCAGTTTATGGGCCCCGACCGGGGAGCTGTTTTTT.

The chain combines TRBV6-5 with TRBJ1-1; D unclear. The CDR3 length is 15 residues. V was cut by 2 bases and J by 2 bases, with 12 bases left in between. From germline, CDR1 is MNHEY and CDR2 SVGAGI. DNA of the CDR3: TGTGCCAGCAGTTACCAGCCTAACCCTAACACTGAAGCTTTCTTT. Translated: CASSYQPNPNTEAFF.

The chain carries TRBV30 and TRBJ1-2; D perhaps matches TRBD1 (5 bases). The germline V gene has CDR1 GTSNPN and CDR2 SVGIG (reference sequence). The V gene lost 3 bases and the J gene lost 2 bases, with 22 bases spanning the gap. This CDR3 has 17 residues. The DNA for the CDR3 is TGTGCCTGGAGCGGACTCGGAGAAGGGACTGTGAACTATGGCTACACCTTC. Amino acids: CAWSGLGEGTVNYGYTF.

CDR3 in amino acids: CASSLILGGPSYNEQFF. The CDR3 DNA follows: TGTGCCAGCAGTTTGATTTTAGGGGGACCCTCCTACAATGAGCAGTTCTTC. The chain recombines TRBV28 with TRBJ2-1, with a tentative D call TRBD1 (6 bases). The CDR3 has 17 residues. CDR1 and CDR2 from the germline V gene are MDHEN and SYDVKM. V was cut by 3 bases and J by 0 bases, with 15 bases left in between.

This chain uses TRBV13 with TRBJ2-1; 11 nucleotides align to TRBD2. Trimming removed 5 bases from V and 9 bases from J; junction bases left unmatched: 9. The CDR3 is made up of 15 amino acids. Looked up from germline, CDR1 is PRHDT and CDR2 is FYEKMQ (reference sequence). The CDR3 coding sequence is TGTGCCAGCAGCCCCATTGGTAGCGGGAGGGTTGAGCAGTTCTTC. It translates to CASSPIGSGRVEQFF.

The chain uses TRBV13 and TRBJ2-1, with 8 nucleotides matching TRBD2. This CDR3 spans 14 amino acids. Germline V gene lookup returns CDR1 PRHDT and CDR2 FYEKMQ (reference sequence). With 10 bases clipped from V and 4 bases from J, the junction kept 9 bases outside the gene matches. This chain's CDR3 is CATRGGRAYNEQFF. CDR3 nucleotides: TGTGCCACCCGGGGGGGGCGAGCATACAATGAGCAGTTCTTC. Looking up the rest from reference TRBV13 and TRBJ2-1 gives the full variable domain: AAGVIQSPRHLIKEKRETATLKCYPIPRHDTVYWYQQGPGQDPQFLISFYEKMQSDKGSIPDRFSAQQFSDYHSELNMSSLELGDSALYFCATRGGRAYNEQFFGPGTRLTVL.

This chain joins TRBV4-1 and TRBJ1-2, with D tentatively TRBD1 (5 bases). The CDR3 runs 15 residues. V was clipped by 1 base and J by 5 bases, with 14 bases between them. The germline V gene encodes CDR1 MGHRA and CDR2 YSYEKL. DNA of the CDR3: TGCGCCAGCAGCCAAGTTCGGGGGTTCGTTTATGGCTACACCTTC. It yields the protein CASSQVRGFVYGYTF.

The chain is built from TRBV28 and TRBJ2-7, with D possibly being TRBD1 or TRBD2 (5 bases each). The CDR3 runs to 17 residues. V dropped 1 base and J dropped 2 bases, with 18 bases sitting between them. Germline assignment: CDR1 MDHEN and CDR2 SYDVKM. CDR3 in DNA: TGTGCCAGCAGTTTATATAGTCGTGGGGGACCTCCCTACGAGCAGTACTTC. Translating gives CASSLYSRGGPPYEQYF.